The 4 T cell receptor beta chains below were found in one sample sequenced in a study of blood T cell repertoires in COVID-19. Using immunoSEQ multiplex PCR, the repertoire was profiled, and TCRdb retains in-frame clones only, with some absent. The sample consists of around 180,000 clones, 80% to 90% of them appearing once. The sequenced material came from peripheral blood. The receptor set was obtained from a man between 40 and 49 years old with active or convalescent COVID-19.

This rearrangement joins TRBV18 to TRBJ1-3, with D unresolved. Looked up from germline, CDR1 is KGHSH and CDR2 is LQKENI. V lost 6 bases, J lost 3 bases, and 21 bases lay in between. CDR3 size: 17 residues. In nucleotides, the CDR3 is TGTGCCAGCTCCCCCGGGTCCACGGGTGGCAGTGGAAACACCATATATTTT. Its protein is CASSPGSTGGSGNTIYF.

In its sample, this clone was seen once. The rearrangement joins TRBV28 to TRBJ2-5, with D possibly being TRBD2 (6 bases). This CDR3 has 15 amino acids. The V end was cut by 5 bases, the J end by 1 base, with 14 bases between. The germline V gene has CDR1 MDHEN and CDR2 SYDVKM. The chain's CDR3 is CASSEGRMRQETQYF. CDR3 coding DNA: TGTGCCAGCAGTGAGGGGAGGATGCGCCAAGAGACCCAGTACTTC.

This sequence joins TRBV3-1 (or the pseudogene TRBV3-2) and TRBJ2-7, with D perhaps TRBD1 (6 bases). Germline V gives CDR1 LGHDT, CDR2 YNNKEL (reference sequence). V shed 0 bases and J shed 6 bases, with 12 bases lying between them. This CDR3 comprises 14 residues. The CDR3, as DNA: TGTGCCAGCAGCCAAGAGAGGGGGTCTTCCGAGCAGTACTTC. Its translation: CASSQERGSSEQYF.

The chain couples TRBV21-1 to TRBJ1-5; the table's D call, TRBD1, has no DNA check behind it. TRBV21-1 is classified as a pseudogene. The CDR3 length is 15 residues. The CDR3 loop is CASSKGTGPHWPQHF. The CDR3 DNA follows: TGTGCCAGCAGCAAAGGGACAGGGCCCCACTGGCCCCAGCATTTT.